Each of the 17 T cell receptor beta chains below was sequenced from the same sample in a study of graft-versus-host responses after intestinal transplantation. For these TCRs, the target antigens are not known. TCRdb's table, derived via immunoSEQ multiplex PCR, lists solely in-frame clones and lacks some. The repertoire holds 84,000 or so clones, with around 84% as singletons. Material: unstimulated CD4+ T cells sorted from spleen or lymph node cells, obtained before intestinal transplant. Every receptor here comes from a human donor who received an intestinal transplant.

The chain uses TRBV5-1 and TRBJ1-4; 8 nucleotides match TRBD1. V dropped 0 bases and J dropped 8; count of bases not matched to a gene: 6. This CDR3 has 15 amino acids. Germline loops: CDR1 SGHRS, CDR2 YFSETQ. This chain's CDR3 is CASSLDGAGGEKLFF. The CDR3 DNA sequence: TGCGCCAGCAGCTTGGACGGGGCAGGGGGCGAAAAACTGTTTTTT.

A single count supports this clone. The genes are TRBV11-3 and TRBJ1-5; D unresolved. In germline, CDR1 is SGHNT, CDR2 YENEEA. This CDR3 has 11 amino acids. V was cut by 8 bases and J by 6 bases, with 8 bases left in between. CDR3 DNA sequence: TGTGCCAGCCCTAGGATTCAGCCCCAGCATTTT. Protein: CASPRIQPQHF.

The CDR3 protein is CAIRTANTEAFF. CDR3 DNA sequence: TGTGCCATCCGGACAGCGAACACTGAAGCTTTCTTT. The chain uses TRBV30 and TRBJ1-1; the D gene is possibly TRBD1 (6 bases). This CDR3 is 12 amino acids long. Trimming took 8 bases from V and 1 from J, leaving 11 bases between them. Germline V gene sequence: CDR1 GTSNPN, CDR2 SVGIG (reference sequence). The full variable domain, with the rest looked up from reference TRBV30 and TRBJ1-1, is SQTIHQWPATLVQPVGSPLSLECTVEGTSNPNLYWYRQAAGRGLQLLFYSVGIGQISSEVPQNLSASRPQDRQFILSSKKLLLSDSGFYLCAIRTANTEAFFGQGTRLTVV.

The CDR3 protein is CASIHIRVPNTEAFF. The DNA of the CDR3 is TGTGCCAGCATCCATATCAGGGTGCCGAACACTGAAGCTTTCTTT. The rearrangement joins TRBV27 to TRBJ1-1, with TRBD1 as a possible D gene (5 bases). Trimming took 7 bases from V and 1 from J, leaving 16 bases between them. The CDR3 consists of 15 residues. In germline, CDR1 is MNHEY, CDR2 SMNVEV (reference sequence).

The gene calls are TRBV28 and TRBJ2-1; 9 nucleotides align to TRBD2. The germline gives CDR1 MDHEN, CDR2 SYDVKM. This CDR3 region has 15 residues. V was pared by 8 bases and J by 7 bases, with 12 bases of the junction left unmatched. CDR3 sequence: CASQGAGGPWNEQFF. In DNA form, the CDR3 reads TGTGCCAGCCAAGGGGCGGGAGGGCCTTGGAATGAGCAGTTCTTC.

The rearrangement links TRBV15 to TRBJ2-2, with 9 bases that match TRBD2. V shed 7 bases, J shed 9 bases, and the junction held 15 bases outside the gene matches. The CDR3 is 16 amino acids. Germline CDR1 is LNHNV and CDR2 is YYDKDF (reference sequence). For the CDR3, the DNA is TGTGCCACCACCCGCGTGGCGGCGGGAGGGCCAAGGGAGCTGTTTTTT. Translated, it gives CATTRVAAGGPRELFF.

The chain couples TRBV2 to TRBJ1-5, with unresolved D. This CDR3 has 16 residues. Germline V gene lookup returns CDR1 SNHLY and CDR2 FYNNEI. Trimming stripped 4 bases from V and 0 bases from J, with 13 bases between. The CDR3 DNA reads TGTGCCAGCAGTGGTATGGGCCTGTATAGCAATCAGCCCCAGCATTTT. Residues: CASSGMGLYSNQPQHF.

The CDR3 coding sequence is TGCGCCAGCAGGAGGCTAGCGGGAGGAGGAGAGACCCAGTACTTC. Protein product: CASRRLAGGGETQYF. The rearrangement joins TRBV5-1 to TRBJ2-5; 11 nucleotides align to TRBD2. The CDR3 is made up of 15 amino acids. Per germline, CDR1 SGHRS and CDR2 YFSETQ. J gave up 4 bases and V 5 bases, and 7 bases lay outside the gene matches.

This rearrangement joins TRBV28 to TRBJ2-7; possibly TRBD2 for D (5 bases). The V and J ends lost 7 bases and 1 base respectively, with 8 bases between them. CDR1 MDHEN and CDR2 SYDVKM come from the germline V gene. This CDR3 spans 12 amino acids. The CDR3 nucleotides are TGTGCCAGCAAGGACTCTTCCTACGAGCAGTACTTC. Amino acids: CASKDSSYEQYF.

V and J are TRBV7-9 and TRBJ1-2; 9 bases are a match to TRBD1. Germline CDR1 SEHNR, CDR2 FQNEAQ (reference sequence). V shed 3 bases, J shed 14 bases, and the junction held 4 bases outside the gene matches. The CDR3 consists of 11 residues. CDR3 nucleotide sequence: TGTGCCAGCAGCTTCGGGACAGGGCGGACCTTC. Its protein product is CASSFGTGRTF.

The rearrangement joins TRBV7-8 to TRBJ2-7, with 8 bases fitting TRBD2. Germline-derived CDR1 and CDR2 are SGHVS and FQNEAQ. V lost 2 bases and J lost 2; bases outside the gene matches: 2. This CDR3 is 14 amino acids long. The CDR3 sequence: CASSLRGGPYEQYF. CDR3 sequence (DNA): TGTGCCAGCAGCTTACGGGGGGGCCCCTACGAGCAGTACTTC.

The V and J genes are TRBV28 and TRBJ2-7; weak D call: TRBD2 (6 bases). The V end lost 9 bases, the J end lost 3 bases, and 15 bases lay between the germline ends. There are 13 residues in the CDR3. The germline gives CDR1 MDHEN, CDR2 SYDVKM. CDR3 protein: CARGGLQGYEQYF. The DNA for the CDR3 is TGTGCCAGGGGGGGTCTCCAGGGCTACGAGCAGTACTTC.

This clone appeared many times. The rearrangement uses TRBV6-5 and TRBJ1-2; 7 bases fit TRBD1. The V gene end was trimmed by 5 bases and the J gene end by 4 bases; junction bases not matched to a gene: 10. Germline assignment: CDR1 MNHEY and CDR2 SVGAGI. This CDR3 has 15 amino acids. CDR3 sequence: CASSKGGASVYGYTF. The CDR3, as DNA: TGTGCCAGCAGTAAAGGGGGCGCTTCGGTCTATGGCTACACCTTC.

The chain combines TRBV28 with TRBJ1-4; D is ambiguous. CDR1 and CDR2 (germline): MDHEN, SYDVKM. The CDR3 has 12 residues. The germline V and J ends were trimmed by 2 bases and 10 bases, with 8 bases remaining between them. The DNA for the CDR3 is TGTGCCAGCAGTTTACCCCCGGGAAAACTGTTTTTT. Amino acids: CASSLPPGKLFF.

This chain links TRBV5-8 with TRBJ1-5; D is possibly TRBD1 (6 bases). The CDR3 loop spans 14 amino acids. Trimming removed 6 bases from V and 4 bases from J, with 14 bases in between. CDR1 and CDR2 from the germline V gene are SGHTS and YDEGEE. The CDR3 DNA sequence: TGTGCCAGCAACTACGGACAGCTAAATCAGCCCCAGCATTTT. This translates into CASNYGQLNQPQHF.

The CDR3 spells CASSLGRTSAFYEQYF. In DNA, the CDR3 is TGTGCCAGCAGCTTAGGTCGGACTAGCGCTTTCTACGAGCAGTACTTC. The chain couples TRBV7-2 to TRBJ2-5; 9 bases match TRBD2. The J call is uncertain, as TRBJ2-7 better fits the DNA end. CDR1 and CDR2 (germline): SGHTA, FQGNSA. The CDR3 sequence is 16 residues long.

The rearrangement joins TRBV15 to TRBJ1-3; D unresolved. Germline V gives CDR1 LNHNV, CDR2 YYDKDF (reference sequence). This CDR3 comprises 17 residues. Deletions cut 6 bases from V and 0 bases from J, with 18 bases between. The CDR3 DNA follows: TGTGCCACCAGTCTAAAGCGGGCCGGCAACTCTGGAAACACCATATATTTT. Encoded protein: CATSLKRAGNSGNTIYF.